The 26 T cell receptor beta chains below were found in one sample sequenced in a study of circulating CD8 cells and anti-PD-1 response in melanoma. The QIAseq Immune Repertoire TCR panel built the libraries from roughly 16 ng of total RNA. TCRdb reprocessed the reads with MiXCR, giving one entry per CDR3 protein. The sample holds about 520 distinct CDR3 sequences, roughly 6% seen once. Sorting of live CD3+CD8+TCRalphabeta+ cells by PD-1 and/or TIGIT gave four subsets. The sequencing here drew on CD8+ T cells from PBMCs, taken at baseline or after one month of anti-PD-1 therapy (not recorded which). The receptors were sampled from a human donor with melanoma.

In its sample, this clonotype is hyperexpanded. The rearrangement links TRBV27 to TRBJ2-2, with 7 positions matching TRBD1. There are 16 residues in the CDR3. The germline V gene has CDR1 MNHEY and CDR2 SMNVEV (reference sequence). V trimming: 1 base; J trimming: 4 bases; junction bases outside the gene matches: 6. The CDR3 loop reads CASSLFRTGGTGELFF. CDR3 coding DNA: TGTGCCAGCAGTTTATTCCGGACAGGCGGCACCGGGGAGCTGTTTTTT.

In this sample, this clonotype is hyperexpanded. The CDR3 DNA sequence: TGTGCCAGCAGCCCCAGCGGGGGGCTAGGCTACGAGCAGTACTTC. This codes for CASSPSGGLGYEQYF. This sequence joins TRBV3-1 and TRBJ2-7; 9 bases are shared with TRBD2. Germline V gives CDR1 LGHDT, CDR2 YNNKEL (reference sequence). The CDR3 totals 15 residues. The V and J ends lost 4 bases and 3 bases, in that order; junction bases with no gene match: 7.

By sample share, this clonotype is large. The rearrangement uses TRBV21-1 and TRBJ1-1. TRBV21-1 is reported as a pseudogene. The CDR3 length is 15 residues. The CDR3 nucleotides are TGTGCCAGCAGCAATCTACAACCGATGAACACTGAAGCTTTCTTT. Its translation is CASSNLQPMNTEAFF.

This clonotype is large in the sample. This chain links TRBV7-2 with TRBJ2-7; the D is unclear. In germline, CDR1 is SGHTA, CDR2 FQGNSA. V lost 5 bases to trimming and J lost 1 base, with 12 bases between them. This CDR3 is built from 14 residues. The CDR3 protein is CASSPSLGSYEQYF. The CDR3 DNA follows: TGTGCCAGCAGCCCGAGTTTGGGGTCCTACGAGCAGTACTTC.

By share of the sample, this clonotype is large (0.1 to 1%). The V gene is TRBV19, the J gene TRBJ2-7, with TRBD1 matching over 8 bases. There are 13 residues in the CDR3. CDR1 is LNHDA, CDR2 SQIVND, per germline (reference sequence). V gave up 5 bases and J gave up 3 bases; unmatched junction bases: 3. CDR3 in amino acids: CASSAGQDYEQYF. The CDR3 DNA follows: TGTGCCAGTAGTGCGGGACAGGACTACGAGCAGTACTTC.

Sample share makes this clonotype large. The rearrangement joins TRBV25-1 to TRBJ2-2; perhaps TRBD1 as D (6 bases). The CDR3 is 12 amino acids. The V and J ends lost 8 bases and 7 bases respectively, with 11 bases between them. Germline V gives CDR1 MGHDK, CDR2 SYGVNS. The CDR3 region has the DNA TGTGCCAGCGAACAGGGTATCGGGGAGCTGTTTTTT. Protein: CASEQGIGELFF.

This clonotype is deemed large. The gene calls are TRBV2 and TRBJ1-5; D remains ambiguous. The CDR3 runs 15 residues. With 3 bases removed from V and 0 bases from J, the gap between germline ends came to 9 bases. Germline V lookup: CDR1 SNHLY, CDR2 FYNNEI. The CDR3 here is CASSEVILSNQPQHF. CDR3 nucleotides: TGTGCCAGCAGTGAGGTCATCCTTAGCAATCAGCCCCAGCATTTT.

This clonotype counts as large. The V call is TRBV11-1, the J call TRBJ1-1; no definite D call. Trimming removed 1 base at V and 0 bases at J, with 6 bases between. In germline, CDR1 is SGHAT, CDR2 FQDESV (reference sequence). The CDR3 covers 14 residues. The DNA for the CDR3 is TGTGCCAGCAGCTTAGGGGTGGTGAACACTGAAGCTTTCTTT. Amino acids: CASSLGVVNTEAFF.

This clonotype was counted only a few times. The chain links TRBV11-2 to TRBJ1-2; possible D gene TRBD1, 5 bases. This CDR3 region has 13 residues. Looked up from germline, CDR1 is SGHAT and CDR2 is FQNNGV. Trimming removed 6 bases from V and 4 bases from J, with 12 bases in between. This chain's CDR3 is CASRSDRTYGYTF. For the CDR3, the DNA is TGTGCCAGCAGATCTGACAGAACCTATGGCTACACCTTC.

This clonotype qualifies as medium-sized. The chain employs TRBV5-4 and TRBJ1-1; tentatively, D is TRBD1 (5 bases). The germline V gene has CDR1 SGHNT and CDR2 YYREEE (reference sequence). This CDR3 is 14 amino acids long. The V end lost 4 bases, the J end lost 6 bases, and 16 bases lay between the germline ends. For the CDR3, the DNA is TGTGCCAGCAGCCCCTCACCTGGAGGGGCTGAAGCTTTCTTT. Residues: CASSPSPGGAEAFF.

In regard to this clonotype: The CDR3 carries no conserved terminal phenylalanine or tryptophan, so it likely arises from a read error. The rearrangement joins TRBV14 to TRBJ1-1; D remains unclear. V was cut by 0 bases and J by 8 bases, with 13 bases left in between. The CDR3 loop spans 14 amino acids. In germline, CDR1 is SGHDN, CDR2 FVKESK. DNA for the CDR3: TGTGCCAGCAGCCAAGAATTGGGAGGCCGAGAAGCTTTCCTT. This codes for CASSQELGGREAFL.

This clonotype is judged medium-sized (0.01 to 0.1%). The chain has TRBV28 and TRBJ2-7, with 7 positions matching TRBD2. The CDR3 is 14 residues long. The germline CDR1 and CDR2 sequences are MDHEN and SYDVKM. V trimming: 7 bases; J trimming: 4 bases; junction bases outside the gene matches: 10. CDR3 region: CASNSNRAGYEQYF. Here the CDR3 DNA reads TGTGCCAGCAACTCCAATCGAGCGGGGTACGAGCAGTACTTC.

By its share, this clonotype is medium-sized (0.01 to 0.1%). The genes are TRBV9 and TRBJ2-5; the D is unclear. V was clipped by 4 bases and J by 3 bases, with 10 bases between them. Germline CDR1 and CDR2: SGDLS and YYNGEE. This CDR3 has 13 amino acids. DNA for the CDR3: TGTGCCAGCAGCCTGTGGGCGGAAGAGACCCAGTACTTC. Translating it yields CASSLWAEETQYF.

By sample share, this clonotype is medium-sized. The V gene is TRBV24-1, the J gene TRBJ2-4, with D possibly TRBD1 on 6 matching bases. There are 13 residues in the CDR3. Trimming removed 9 bases from V and 5 bases from J, with 13 bases in between. Per germline, CDR1 KGHDR and CDR2 SFDVKD. CDR3: CATADSNENIQYF. Here the CDR3 DNA reads TGTGCCACCGCGGACAGCAACGAAAACATTCAGTACTTC.

In its sample, this clonotype is large (0.1 to 1%). Germline is not matched at one junction end, which may reflect a read error. This chain uses TRBV7-2 with TRBJ2-4, with TRBD1 as a possible D gene (5 bases). In germline, CDR1 is SGHTA, CDR2 FQGNSA. The CDR3 covers 16 residues. CDR3 amino acids: CASSTVPGGAKNIQYF. The CDR3 nucleotides read TGTGCCAGCAGCACTGTGCCGGGTGGGGCCAAAAACATTCAGTACTTT.

Relative to its sample, this clonotype is hyperexpanded (1% or more). The chain uses TRBV6-1 and TRBJ2-4; the match to TRBD2 covers 14 bases. The CDR3 covers 18 residues. Per germline, CDR1 MNHNS and CDR2 SASEGT. Trimming at V came to 4 bases and at J to 1 base, leaving 6 bases not matched to a gene. The CDR3, as DNA: TGTGCCAGCAGTGGAAGGACTAGCGGGGGGAACGCCAAAAACATTCAGTACTTC. Amino acids: CASSGRTSGGNAKNIQYF.

This clonotype is large (0.1 to 1%) within its sample. The J gene is TRBJ2-7, the V gene TRBV27; perhaps TRBD1 as D (6 bases). The CDR3 runs 17 residues. V was pared by 3 bases and J by 0 bases, with 18 bases between. The germline gives CDR1 MNHEY, CDR2 SMNVEV (reference sequence). The CDR3 reads CASSFAPDRSSSYEQYF. In DNA, the CDR3 is TGTGCCAGCAGTTTTGCCCCAGACAGGTCGAGCTCCTACGAGCAGTACTTC.

This clonotype is categorized as medium-sized. V usage is TRBV5-5 and J usage is TRBJ2-7, with D perhaps matching TRBD1 or TRBD2 (5 bases each). The CDR3 contains 16 residues. Looked up from germline, CDR1 is SGHKS and CDR2 is YYEKEE (reference sequence). V was cut by 2 bases and J by 0 bases, with 15 bases left in between. CDR3 sequence reads: CASSLSRGQSSYEQYF. In DNA form, the CDR3 reads TGTGCCAGCAGCTTAAGCCGGGGCCAAAGCTCCTACGAGCAGTACTTC.

This clonotype occurred a few times. A much larger clone is a single base away; this may be a read error. The V call is TRBV2, the J call TRBJ2-7; D gene unclear. CDR1 and CDR2 from the germline V gene are SNHLY and FYNNEI. The CDR3 has 15 residues. Written as DNA, the CDR3 is TGTGCCAGCAGTGATTTAAAAGTCGTCCCCTACGAGCGGTACTTC. This translates into CASSDLKVVPYERYF.

The V call is TRBV7-2, the J call TRBJ2-3; D possibly corresponds to TRBD2 (6 bases). The germline V and J ends were trimmed by 5 bases and 5 bases, with 17 bases remaining between them. From germline, CDR1 is SGHTA and CDR2 FQGNSA. The CDR3 loop spans 15 amino acids. The CDR3 bases are TGTGCCAGCAGCCTAACTGGCGGGGTTGGAGATACGCAGTATTTT. It translates to CASSLTGGVGDTQYF.

This clonotype is labeled large. The chain uses TRBV27 and TRBJ2-3; 10 bases line up with TRBD2. This CDR3 comprises 13 residues. Trimming took 9 bases from V and 1 from J; bases not matched to a gene: 1. In germline, CDR1 is MNHEY, CDR2 SMNVEV (reference sequence). In DNA, the CDR3 is TGTGCCAGTGGGACTAGCGGCACAGATACGCAGTATTTT. Translation gives CASGTSGTDTQYF.

By sample fraction, this clonotype is large. This chain connects TRBV28 to TRBJ2-7; perhaps D is TRBD1 or TRBD2 (5 bases each). Germline values: CDR1 MDHEN, CDR2 SYDVKM. The CDR3 runs to 16 residues. Trimming cost V 5 bases and J 1 base, with 18 bases left between them. CDR3 bases: TGTGCCAGCAGTCCTCTTGACCTGGGGGTTTCCTACGAGCAGTACTTC. Translating it yields CASSPLDLGVSYEQYF.

In its sample, this clonotype is medium-sized. This rearrangement joins TRBV7-9 to TRBJ2-5; D may be TRBD1 or TRBD2 (7 bases each). The V end was cut by 3 bases, the J end by 5 bases, with 13 bases between. Per the germline V gene, CDR1 is SEHNR and CDR2 is FQNEAQ (reference sequence). This CDR3 contains 14 residues. The CDR3 DNA sequence: TGTGCCAGCAGCTTGACAGGGAGGGAGGAGACCCAGTACTTC. Its translation: CASSLTGREETQYF.

Sample share makes this clonotype large. The V call is TRBV19, the J call TRBJ2-1, with TRBD2 matching 8 bases. V lost 8 bases and J lost 4; bases outside the gene matches: 10. This CDR3 has 15 residues. The germline V gene has CDR1 LNHDA and CDR2 SQIVND (reference sequence). Here the CDR3 reads CASSATSGLYNEQFF. CDR3 coding DNA: TGTGCCAGTTCTGCTACTAGCGGACTATACAATGAGCAGTTCTTC.

This clonotype came up a few times. V usage is TRBV12-3 or TRBV12-4 and J usage is TRBJ2-5, with D perhaps TRBD2 (5 bases). Trimming took off 1 base at V and 1 base at J, with 10 bases between the two ends. This CDR3 is built from 15 residues. The CDR3: CASSLEGGPQETQYF. DNA of the CDR3: TGTGCCAGCAGTTTAGAAGGCGGGCCCCAAGAGACCCAGTACTTC.

The V and J genes are TRBV9 and TRBJ2-1, with 11 bases lining up with TRBD2. Germline V gene data show CDR1 as SGDLS and CDR2 as YYNGEE. V gave up 4 bases and J gave up 5 bases; unmatched junction bases: 8. The CDR3 has 16 residues. The CDR3 region is CASSTGSGGADNEQFF. CDR3 nucleotide sequence: TGTGCCAGCAGCACCGGTAGCGGGGGGGCGGACAATGAGCAGTTCTTC.